Listed here are 32 T cell receptor beta chains from one sample, sequenced in a study of shared clonotypes between healthy human individuals. The data were produced by immunoSEQ multiplex PCR, yet TCRdb's version contains in-frame clones alone and is incomplete. In the table there are over a million clones, roughly 96% of which are singletons. Sequencing used naive CD4+ T cells sorted from blood. The subset: CD45RA+ positively selected. These receptors all come from a man aged 25 to 40 in good health.

The rearrangement uses TRBV5-1 and TRBJ2-3, with 7 bases that match TRBD1. J was trimmed by 6 bases and V by 2 bases; bases with no gene match: 12. The CDR3 contains 16 residues. Germline CDR1 and CDR2: SGHRS and YFSETQ. This chain's CDR3 is CASSFSSGGIADTQYF. The CDR3 DNA sequence: TGCGCCAGCAGCTTTTCTTCAGGGGGAATAGCTGATACGCAGTATTTT.

The V call is TRBV18, the J call TRBJ2-7; D is unresolved. Germline-derived CDR1 and CDR2 are KGHSH and LQKENI. Trimming removed 2 bases at V and 0 bases at J, with 8 bases between. The CDR3 is 14 amino acids. The CDR3 region has the DNA TGTGCCAGCTCACCAGCCAGTAGCTCCTACGAGCAGTACTTC. Translating it yields CASSPASSSYEQYF. Variable domain in full (rest from reference TRBV18 and TRBJ2-7): NAGVMQNPRHLVRRRGQEARLRCSPMKGHSHVYWYRQLPEEGLKFMVYLQKENIIDESGMPKERFSAEFPKEGPSILRIQQVVRGDSAAYFCASSPASSSYEQYFGPGTRLTVT.

The CDR3 region has the DNA TGTGCCAGCAGCTTAGGGGGCAGTTTTGGCGGGGAGCTGTTTTTT. This codes for CASSLGGSFGGELFF. The chain uses TRBV11-2 and TRBJ2-2, with D perhaps TRBD1 (5 bases). CDR1 and CDR2 (germline): SGHAT, FQNNGV. V gave up 1 base and J gave up 7 bases, with 13 bases separating them. The CDR3 loop spans 15 amino acids.

The gene calls are TRBV27 and TRBJ2-7, with D uncertain. V shed 8 bases and J shed 0 bases, with 14 bases lying between them. Looked up from germline, CDR1 is MNHEY and CDR2 is SMNVEV (reference sequence). The CDR3 contains 14 residues. CDR3 in amino acids: CASRPKTVSYEQYF. CDR3 sequence (DNA): TGTGCCAGCCGCCCGAAGACCGTCTCCTACGAGCAGTACTTC.

The chain employs TRBV5-1 and TRBJ2-7; TRBD1 might be the D (5 bases). Looked up from germline, CDR1 is SGHRS and CDR2 is YFSETQ. V shed 3 bases and J shed 0 bases, with 13 bases lying between them. This CDR3 spans 15 amino acids. The CDR3 protein is CASSSAPGLSYEQYF. DNA for the CDR3: TGCGCCAGCAGCTCCGCCCCAGGGCTCTCCTACGAGCAGTACTTC.

With respect to this clone: This sample also contains other DNA sequences that code for the same CDR3. The rearrangement links TRBV10-2 to TRBJ1-1; D gene uncertain. The CDR3 is made up of 13 amino acids. Trimming removed 5 bases at V and 1 base at J, with 8 bases between. The germline V gene encodes CDR1 WSHSY and CDR2 SAAADI. The CDR3 protein is CASSPTGNTEAFF. The CDR3 region has the DNA TGCGCCAGCAGTCCGACGGGGAACACTGAAGCTTTCTTT.

The J gene is TRBJ1-2, the V gene TRBV28; possible D gene TRBD1, 6 bases. Per the germline V gene, CDR1 is MDHEN and CDR2 is SYDVKM. The CDR3 is made up of 13 amino acids. V was pared by 3 bases and J by 8 bases, with 13 bases between. CDR3 nucleotides: TGTGCCAGCAGTTTCAGACAGGTTGACGGCTACACCTTC. Its translation: CASSFRQVDGYTF.

The chain employs TRBV28 and TRBJ2-1; 12 bases match TRBD2. Looked up from germline, CDR1 is MDHEN and CDR2 is SYDVKM. The CDR3 covers 15 residues. Trimming removed 4 bases from V and 7 bases from J; junction bases left unmatched: 5. The CDR3 loop is CASSYGGLAGNEQFF. CDR3 bases: TGTGCCAGCAGTTACGGGGGACTAGCGGGTAATGAGCAGTTCTTC.

This chain uses TRBV29-1 with TRBJ1-2, with D maybe TRBD1 (5 bases). The length of the CDR3 is 12 residues. Germline-derived CDR1 and CDR2 are SQVTM and ANQGSEA. The V end lost 3 bases, the J end lost 6 bases, and 11 bases lay between the germline ends. The CDR3 loop reads CSVDGGGDGYTF. CDR3 sequence (DNA): TGCAGCGTTGACGGGGGAGGTGATGGCTACACCTTC.

The V gene is TRBV11-2, the J gene TRBJ2-7; no reliable D call. Germline lookup yields CDR1 SGHAT and CDR2 FQNNGV. V was shortened by 3 bases and J by 0 bases, with 6 bases between the two germline ends. This CDR3 comprises 13 residues. CDR3 residues: CASSFALSYEQYF. The CDR3 bases are TGTGCCAGCAGCTTTGCGCTCTCCTACGAGCAGTACTTC.

The rearrangement links TRBV6-1 to TRBJ2-1; 11 bases are shared with TRBD2. The germline V gene has CDR1 MNHNS and CDR2 SASEGT. The CDR3 is made up of 15 amino acids. Losses at the gene ends were 6 bases for V and 3 bases for J; bases not matched to a gene: 4. This chain's CDR3 is CASRAGTSGYNEQFF. The CDR3 DNA reads as TGTGCCAGCAGAGCCGGGACTAGCGGCTACAATGAGCAGTTCTTC.

The chain couples TRBV7-2 to TRBJ2-7, with TRBD2 matching 7 bases. The CDR3 has 15 residues. CDR1 is SGHTA, CDR2 FQGNSA, per germline. V lost 1 base, J lost 2 bases, and 5 bases stayed unmatched. The CDR3 DNA follows: TGTGCCAGCAGCTTAGGGGCGGGAGTTGCCTACGAGCAGTACTTC. It yields the protein CASSLGAGVAYEQYF.

The CDR3 region has the DNA TGTGCCAGCAGGAGCTCCGGGACAGCCTCCAATGAGCAGTTCTTC. It yields the protein CASRSSGTASNEQFF. This rearrangement joins TRBV2 to TRBJ2-1; 7 positions agree with TRBD1. The CDR3 sequence is 15 residues long. The V gene end was trimmed by 6 bases and the J gene end by 6 bases; junction bases not matched to a gene: 11. The germline CDR1 and CDR2 sequences are SNHLY and FYNNEI.

A note on this clone: The sample carries other DNA sequences with the same CDR3. The chain links TRBV5-4 to TRBJ2-3; 16 positions agree with TRBD2. V dropped 4 bases and J dropped 4; count of bases not matched to a gene: 3. The CDR3 runs 16 residues. Germline V gene data show CDR1 as SGHNT and CDR2 as YYREEE (reference sequence). CDR3 residues: CASSEGLAGGADTQYF. CDR3 sequence (DNA): TGTGCCAGCAGCGAGGGACTAGCGGGAGGGGCAGATACGCAGTATTTT.

This chain uses TRBV5-1 with TRBJ2-7, with 9 bases matching TRBD1. Germline V gene sequence: CDR1 SGHRS, CDR2 YFSETQ. V lost 3 bases, J lost 3 bases, and 4 bases stayed unmatched. CDR3 size: 14 residues. The CDR3 protein is CASSWGQGDYEQYF. In DNA, the CDR3 is TGCGCCAGCAGCTGGGGACAGGGTGACTACGAGCAGTACTTC.

The chain recombines TRBV27 with TRBJ1-1; weak D call: TRBD1 (5 bases). Germline CDR1 and CDR2: MNHEY and SMNVEV (reference sequence). The germline V and J ends were trimmed by 8 bases and 3 bases, with 10 bases remaining between them. The CDR3 is 12 residues long. The CDR3 reads CASGGQYTEAFF. In DNA, the CDR3 is TGTGCCAGCGGGGGTCAGTACACTGAAGCTTTCTTT.

The V and J genes are TRBV11-2 and TRBJ2-7, with 11 nucleotides matching TRBD2. The CDR3 length is 17 residues. The V segment lost 5 bases and the J segment 0 bases; nucleotides outside the gene matches: 9. Per germline, CDR1 SGHAT and CDR2 FQNNGV. The CDR3 spells CASSPLTSGESSYEQYF. CDR3 DNA: TGTGCCAGCAGCCCCTTGACTAGCGGGGAAAGCTCCTACGAGCAGTACTTC.

This chain connects TRBV6-5 to TRBJ1-5, with a possible D match to TRBD1 (5 bases). The CDR3 covers 13 residues. V was shortened by 4 bases and J by 7 bases, with 11 bases between the two germline ends. Germline V gives CDR1 MNHEY, CDR2 SVGAGI. The CDR3 coding sequence is TGTGCCAGCAGTTGGCAGGGTGGGCAGCCCCAGCATTTT. Translating gives CASSWQGGQPQHF.

The chain couples TRBV5-1 to TRBJ2-7, with D perhaps matching TRBD2 (6 bases). Germline V gene lookup returns CDR1 SGHRS and CDR2 YFSETQ. The CDR3 covers 13 residues. The V end lost 0 bases, the J end lost 6 bases, and 10 bases lay between the germline ends. The CDR3 nucleotides read TGCGCCAGCAGCTTGGGAGGTAGCGGCGAGCAGTACTTC. Amino acids: CASSLGGSGEQYF.

The J gene is TRBJ1-4, the V gene TRBV2; a weak D match, TRBD1 (6 bases). V lost 4 bases and J lost 2, with 20 bases in between. The CDR3 length is 18 residues. Germline CDR1 reads SNHLY; CDR2 reads FYNNEI. CDR3 protein: CASSGVSRGFLTNEKLFF. The CDR3 DNA is TGTGCCAGCAGTGGGGTCTCGAGGGGGTTTTTGACTAATGAAAAACTGTTTTTT. Full variable domain (remainder filled in from reference TRBV2 and TRBJ1-4): EPEVTQTPSHQVTQMGQEVILRCVPISNHLYFYWYRQILGQKVEFLVSFYNNEISEKSEIFDDQFSVERPDGSNFTLKIRSTKLEDSAMYFCASSGVSRGFLTNEKLFFGSGTQLSVL.

J is TRBJ1-1 and V is TRBV29-1; D perhaps matches TRBD1 (5 bases). Germline CDR1 reads SQVTM; CDR2 reads ANQGSEA. Trimming took off 5 bases at V and 3 bases at J, with 13 bases between the two ends. The CDR3 has 13 amino acids. The DNA of the CDR3 is TGCAGCGTTCAGTGGGGCCCGGACACTGAAGCTTTCTTT. This translates into CSVQWGPDTEAFF.

V is TRBV5-1 and J is TRBJ2-4; unclear D gene. The V end was cut by 0 bases, the J end by 0 bases, with 4 bases between. CDR3 length: 14 residues. Per germline, CDR1 SGHRS and CDR2 YFSETQ. CDR3 DNA: TGCGCCAGCAGCTTGGAAGCAGCCAAAAACATTCAGTACTTC. Amino acid sequence: CASSLEAAKNIQYF.

The chain combines TRBV9 with TRBJ2-7; 7 bases fit TRBD1. Per germline, CDR1 SGDLS and CDR2 YYNGEE. J was trimmed by 4 bases and V by 0 bases; bases with no gene match: 10. This CDR3 is 16 amino acids long. The CDR3 is CASSVGQGRGNYEQYF. The CDR3 coding sequence is TGTGCCAGCAGCGTAGGACAGGGAAGGGGAAATTACGAGCAGTACTTC.

This clone appeared a single time. V gene TRBV23-1 combines with J gene TRBJ2-7, with TRBD2 identical over 7 bases. TRBV23-1 is an ORF, with its function uncertain. The trim removed 0 bases at V and 4 bases at J, leaving 6 bases unmatched. The CDR3 loop spans 15 amino acids. The DNA of the CDR3 is TGCGCCAGCAGTCAATCCCCGGGAGGTGCGTACGAGCAGTACTTC. Translated, it gives CASSQSPGGAYEQYF.

The genes are TRBV13 and TRBJ2-3; TRBD2 agrees at 7 bases. V was pared by 1 base and J by 0 bases, with 4 bases of the junction left unmatched. Germline V CDR1 and CDR2: PRHDT, FYEKMQ (reference sequence). The CDR3 is 16 amino acids. The CDR3 is CASSLALALSTDTQYF. The CDR3 nucleotides are TGTGCCAGCAGCTTAGCACTAGCGCTGAGCACAGATACGCAGTATTTT.

This clone was counted once. The chain couples TRBV28 to TRBJ2-1, with TRBD2 matching 9 bases. The length of the CDR3 is 15 residues. Germline V CDR1 and CDR2: MDHEN, SYDVKM. The ends lost 2 bases at V and 8 bases at J; junction bases unmatched: 7. The CDR3 DNA sequence: TGTGCCAGCAGTTTAGTGGGGACTAGCATCTATGAGCAGTTCTTC. This translates into CASSLVGTSIYEQFF.

The chain couples TRBV2 to TRBJ2-2; perhaps TRBD1 as D (5 bases). CDR1 and CDR2 (germline): SNHLY, FYNNEI. The CDR3 covers 13 residues. V was pared by 6 bases and J by 6 bases, with 11 bases between. DNA of the CDR3: TGTGCCAGCAGGTCAGGGTTGGCCGGGGAGCTGTTTTTT. Translation: CASRSGLAGELFF.

The rearrangement links TRBV5-1 to TRBJ2-3; possibly TRBD2 for D (6 bases). V lost 4 bases and J lost 0, with 15 bases in between. There are 16 residues in the CDR3. The V gene's germline CDR1 is SGHRS and CDR2 YFSETQ. In DNA, the CDR3 is TGCGCCAGCAGCCGGGACTCGCGGCTAAGCACAGATACGCAGTATTTT. This sequence encodes CASSRDSRLSTDTQYF.

This clone was picked up one time. The CDR3 DNA reads TGTGCCAGCAGTGGGACGCCGAAGTGGGCCCAGCATTTT. It translates to CASSGTPKWAQHF. The rearrangement joins TRBV28 to TRBJ1-5, with D tentatively TRBD1 (5 bases). Germline CDR1 is MDHEN and CDR2 is SYDVKM. Deletions cut 5 bases from V and 11 bases from J, with 16 bases between. The length of the CDR3 is 13 residues.

The chain uses TRBV5-1 and TRBJ1-1; 7 bases are a match to TRBD1. The CDR3 runs to 14 residues. Germline V CDR1 and CDR2: SGHRS, YFSETQ. V lost 6 bases to trimming and J lost 0 bases; unmatched junction nucleotides: 5. CDR3 in DNA: TGCGCCAGCACGGAGGGGGCCGTGAACACTGAAGCTTTCTTT. Translating it yields CASTEGAVNTEAFF.

The rearrangement links TRBV6-6 to TRBJ1-2, with 8 bases lining up with TRBD1. J lost 3 bases, V lost 10 bases, and 16 bases had no gene match. Germline V CDR1 and CDR2: MNHNY, SVGAGI (reference sequence). This CDR3 has 16 residues. The CDR3 protein is CATSGSLTGAYYGYTF. The CDR3 nucleotides read TGTGCCACCTCGGGGTCGTTGACAGGGGCCTACTATGGCTACACCTTC.

The chain links TRBV7-9 to TRBJ2-7; 8 nucleotides match TRBD2. The J segment lost 3 bases and the V segment lost 5 bases, leaving 18 bases of the junction unmatched. The CDR3 loop spans 18 amino acids. CDR1 is SEHNR and CDR2 is FQNEAQ in the germline V gene (reference sequence). CDR3 nucleotide sequence: TGTGCCAGCAGCCCCCCTCCGGGGCTAGCGGGTGCCATCTACGAGCAGTACTTC. It encodes CASSPPPGLAGAIYEQYF.